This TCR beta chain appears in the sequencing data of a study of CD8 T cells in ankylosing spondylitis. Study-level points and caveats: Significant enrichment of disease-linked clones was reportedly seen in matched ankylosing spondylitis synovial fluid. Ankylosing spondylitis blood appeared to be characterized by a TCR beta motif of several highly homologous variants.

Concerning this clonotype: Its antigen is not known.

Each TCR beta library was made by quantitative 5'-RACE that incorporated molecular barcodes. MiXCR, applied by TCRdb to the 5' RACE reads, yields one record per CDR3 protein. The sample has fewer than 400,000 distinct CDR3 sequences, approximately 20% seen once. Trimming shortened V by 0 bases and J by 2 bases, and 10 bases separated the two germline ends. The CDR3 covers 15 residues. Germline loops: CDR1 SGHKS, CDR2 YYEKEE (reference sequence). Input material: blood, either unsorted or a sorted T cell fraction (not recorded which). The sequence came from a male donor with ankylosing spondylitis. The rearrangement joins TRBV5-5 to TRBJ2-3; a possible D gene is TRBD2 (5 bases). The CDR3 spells CASSLDATITDTQYF. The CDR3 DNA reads TGTGCCAGCAGCTTGGACGCGACTATCACAGATACGCAGTATTTT.